Listed here are 32 T cell receptor beta chains from one sample, sequenced in a study of control samples from healthy donors and cancer patients. Profiled with immunoSEQ multiplex PCR; TCRdb holds only in-frame clones, not every one. Here the sample spans more than 95,000 clones, around 91% being singletons. Sequencing was done on a sample of PBMCs. The receptors were gathered from a woman aged 50 to 60 with colorectal cancer.

The rearrangement joins TRBV11-2 to TRBJ2-3, with no clear D. The CDR3 covers 17 residues. The germline V gene encodes CDR1 SGHAT and CDR2 FQNNGV. V lost 0 bases and J 6 bases, leaving 19 bases between the germline ends. In DNA form, the CDR3 reads TGTGCCAGCAGCTTAGATAGGATAGGAACTCCCATGGATACGCAGTATTTT. Its protein product is CASSLDRIGTPMDTQYF.

This rearrangement joins TRBV27 to TRBJ1-1, with a tentative D call TRBD1 (5 bases). This CDR3 has 14 residues. CDR1 and CDR2 (germline): MNHEY, SMNVEV (reference sequence). Deletions cut 6 bases from V and 5 bases from J, with 16 bases between. CDR3 region: CASRTQGRGTEAFF. CDR3 DNA: TGTGCCAGCAGAACTCAGGGAAGAGGGACTGAAGCTTTCTTT.

The DNA for the CDR3 is TGCGCCAGCAGCGCCCTACCGAATGATGGCGTGTCGAACACTGAAGCTTTCTTT. As protein: CASSALPNDGVSNTEAFF. This chain uses TRBV5-1 with TRBJ1-1; D is unresolved. Trimming took 4 bases from V and 1 from J, leaving 23 bases between them. Germline lookup yields CDR1 SGHRS and CDR2 YFSETQ. The CDR3 is 18 amino acids.

This sequence joins TRBV29-1 and TRBJ2-5; TRBD2 matches 7 bases. Germline V lookup: CDR1 SQVTM, CDR2 ANQGSEA. V gave up 4 bases and J gave up 1 base; unmatched junction bases: 3. The CDR3 has 13 residues. CDR3 region: CSVGGLSQETQYF. CDR3 DNA sequence: TGCAGCGTTGGGGGACTATCCCAAGAGACCCAGTACTTC.

Comment on this clone: One end of the junction varies from germline; a read error may be responsible. The chain links TRBV9 to TRBJ2-1; unclear D gene. This CDR3 has 16 amino acids. The germline gives CDR1 SGDLS, CDR2 YYNGEE. In DNA, the CDR3 is TGTGCCAGCAGCGCCCCAGTCATGGCCTCCCACAATGAGCAGTTCTTC. Translating it yields CASSAPVMASHNEQFF. Combining the CDR3 with reference TRBV9 and TRBJ2-1 gives the whole variable domain DSGVTQTPKHLITATGQRVTLRCSPRSGDLSVYWYQQSLDQGLQFLIQYYNGEERAKGNILERFSAQQFPDLHSELNLSSLELGDSALYFCASSAPVMASHNEQFFGPGTRLTVL.

V is TRBV18 and J is TRBJ1-1; no reliable D call. Deletions cut 1 base from V and 1 base from J, with 7 bases between. CDR1 is KGHSH and CDR2 is LQKENI in the germline V gene. The CDR3 extends over 14 amino acids. The CDR3 coding sequence is TGTGCCAGCTCACCACGGACGGAGAACACTGAAGCTTTCTTT. Its protein is CASSPRTENTEAFF. The whole variable domain, remainder taken from reference TRBV18 and TRBJ1-1, is NAGVMQNPRHLVRRRGQEARLRCSPMKGHSHVYWYRQLPEEGLKFMVYLQKENIIDESGMPKERFSAEFPKEGPSILRIQQVVRGDSAAYFCASSPRTENTEAFFGQGTRLTVV.

The chain links TRBV7-9 to TRBJ1-2, with D unclear. Trimming pared 5 bases from V and 0 bases from J, leaving 13 bases between. The CDR3 runs 15 residues. CDR1 and CDR2 (germline): SEHNR, FQNEAQ (reference sequence). In DNA, the CDR3 is TGTGCCAGCAGCGTCACGTATGGGGCTAACTATGGCTACACCTTC. This codes for CASSVTYGANYGYTF.

This clone was observed a handful of times. This chain connects TRBV30 to TRBJ2-5; D might be TRBD1 (5 bases). This CDR3 has 14 amino acids. Germline CDR1 reads GTSNPN; CDR2 reads SVGIG (reference sequence). Trimming cost V 2 bases and J 3 bases, with 13 bases left between them. The CDR3 DNA follows: TGTGCCTGGAGTAGGTTGGCAGGGAAAGAGACCCAGTACTTC. Its translation is CAWSRLAGKETQYF.

The table lists this clone with a few counts. This chain connects TRBV6-5 to TRBJ2-7, with D unresolved. Looked up from germline, CDR1 is MNHEY and CDR2 is SVGAGI. The germline V and J ends were trimmed by 6 bases and 3 bases, with 12 bases remaining between them. The CDR3 consists of 13 residues. The DNA for the CDR3 is TGTGCCAGCAGGTCGTGGTCTCACTACGAGCAGTACTTC. Protein: CASRSWSHYEQYF.

V is TRBV28 and J is TRBJ1-5; 8 bases align to TRBD1. The germline V gene encodes CDR1 MDHEN and CDR2 SYDVKM. The CDR3 length is 12 residues. CDR3 loop: CSTRGPNQPQHF. DNA of the CDR3: TGTTCAACCAGGGGGCCAAATCAGCCCCAGCATTTT.

This CDR3 is CASSPLAQSYEQYF. As DNA, the CDR3 is TGTGCCAGCTCACCATTAGCCCAGTCCTACGAGCAGTACTTC. The chain has TRBV18 and TRBJ2-7, with unresolved D. Trimming left V 2 bases short and J 1 base short, with 9 bases between. The CDR3 is 14 residues long. Germline CDR1 KGHSH, CDR2 LQKENI.

V usage is TRBV5-1 and J usage is TRBJ2-7; no clear D. Germline V gives CDR1 SGHRS, CDR2 YFSETQ. Between the trimmed V and J ends, which lost 1 base and 6 bases, there was a span of 17 bases. The CDR3 has 15 residues. This CDR3 is CASSLSEARSTEQYF. The CDR3 coding sequence is TGCGCCAGCAGCTTGTCCGAGGCCAGGTCAACCGAGCAGTACTTC.

V gene TRBV7-3 combines with J gene TRBJ2-1; TRBD2 matches 8 bases. In germline, CDR1 is SGHTA, CDR2 FQGTGA. With V trimmed by 5 bases and J by 8 bases, 5 bases remained unmatched. This CDR3 comprises 13 residues. The CDR3 loop is CASSKRGGYEQFF. The CDR3 nucleotides read TGTGCCAGCAGCAAACGGGGGGGCTATGAGCAGTTCTTC.

This sequence joins TRBV19 and TRBJ1-1, with TRBD1 matching over 9 bases. The CDR3 length is 14 residues. Germline CDR1 reads LNHDA; CDR2 reads SQIVND (reference sequence). V was clipped by 7 bases and J by 3 bases; unmatched bases: 6. The CDR3 region is CASTPGQGYTEAFF. The CDR3 DNA reads TGTGCCAGTACTCCGGGACAGGGCTACACTGAAGCTTTCTTT. Supplemented by reference TRBV19 and TRBJ1-1, the full variable domain reads DGGITQSPKYLFRKEGQNVTLSCEQNLNHDAMYWYRQDPGQGLRLIYYSQIVNDFQKGDIAEGYSVSREKKESFPLTVTSAQKNPTAFYLCASTPGQGYTEAFFGQGTRLTVV.

This chain links TRBV30 with TRBJ1-2; TRBD1 aligns across 12 bases. Germline assignment: CDR1 GTSNPN and CDR2 SVGIG (reference sequence). The CDR3 runs to 16 residues. The V and J ends lost 1 base and 3 bases, in that order; junction bases with no gene match: 6. CDR3 sequence (DNA): TGTGCCTGGAGTGCCCCTGGGACAGGGGGCTACTATGGCTACACCTTC. Translating gives CAWSAPGTGGYYGYTF.

The chain links TRBV7-9 to TRBJ1-1, with TRBD1 as a possible D gene (5 bases). Trimming took 2 bases from V and 10 from J, leaving 17 bases between them. The CDR3 runs 14 residues. CDR1 is SEHNR and CDR2 is FQNEAQ in the germline V gene (reference sequence). Here the CDR3 reads CASSLSDVRGGAFF. CDR3 DNA sequence: TGTGCCAGCAGCTTATCAGATGTTCGGGGCGGAGCTTTCTTT.

The CDR3 DNA reads as TGTGCCAGCAGTGTGGAAATCGGGTCACCCCTCCACTTT. Encoded protein: CASSVEIGSPLHF. The chain couples TRBV6-4 to TRBJ1-6; no definite D call. Germline V CDR1 and CDR2: MRHNA, SNTAGT. V was shortened by 4 bases and J by 10 bases, with 11 bases between the two germline ends. The CDR3 has 13 residues.

The chain uses TRBV21-1 and TRBJ1-3. TRBV21-1 is noted as a pseudogene. CDR3 length: 16 amino acids. In nucleotides, the CDR3 is TGTGCCAGCAGCAAAGATGGCGGGACCGTTAGAAACACCATATATTTT. The encoded protein is CASSKDGGTVRNTIYF.

This rearrangement joins TRBV5-1 to TRBJ2-3, with 7 bases fitting TRBD2. In germline, CDR1 is SGHRS, CDR2 YFSETQ. J gave up 4 bases and V 0 bases, and 8 bases lay outside the gene matches. This CDR3 spans 16 amino acids. The DNA for the CDR3 is TGCGCCAGCAGCTTGGGGGTGCGGGAGAGCGCAGATACGCAGTATTTT. Translated, it gives CASSLGVRESADTQYF.

In the case of this clone: The same CDR3 can be traced to other DNA sequences in this sample. J is TRBJ1-4 and V is TRBV5-1; D is ambiguous. V was pared by 0 bases and J by 3 bases, with 6 bases between. The CDR3 consists of 14 residues. CDR1 SGHRS and CDR2 YFSETQ come from the germline V gene. The DNA of the CDR3 is TGCGCCAGCAGCTTGGGTTGGGCTAATGAAAAACTGTTTTTT. Translating gives CASSLGWANEKLFF.

This chain links TRBV7-3 with TRBJ2-1; 9 bases are shared with TRBD2. This CDR3 has 14 residues. Germline assignment: CDR1 SGHTA and CDR2 FQGTGA. V dropped 5 bases and J dropped 15; count of bases not matched to a gene: 14. CDR3 sequence (DNA): TGTGCCAGCAGCGACGGACTAGCGATGAGCAAGCGGTTCTTC. Protein product: CASSDGLAMSKRFF. Complete variable domain (other parts from reference TRBV7-3 and TRBJ2-1): GAGVSQTPSNKVTEKGKYVELRCDPISGHTALYWYRQSLGQGPEFLIYFQGTGAADDSGLPNDRFFAVRPEGSVSTLKIQRTERGDSAVYLCASSDGLAMSKRFFGPGTRLTVL.

The gene calls are TRBV6-2 or TRBV6-3 and TRBJ2-2; the match to TRBD2 covers 7 bases. Unmatched junction bases numbered 11, after V lost 4 bases and J lost 6 bases. CDR1 is MNHEY, CDR2 SVGEGT, per germline. CDR3 length: 16 residues. CDR3: CASSLDGRKASGELFF. Written as DNA, the CDR3 is TGTGCCAGCAGTTTAGACGGGAGGAAAGCCTCCGGGGAGCTGTTTTTT.

V usage is TRBV10-3 and J usage is TRBJ2-3; possibly TRBD2 for D (5 bases). V was clipped by 2 bases and J by 3 bases, with 9 bases between them. Germline CDR1 is ENHRY and CDR2 is SYGVKD. This CDR3 has 14 amino acids. Here the CDR3 reads CAISEGSETDTQYF. For the CDR3, the DNA is TGTGCCATCAGTGAGGGTAGCGAAACAGATACGCAGTATTTT.

The chain is built from TRBV9 and TRBJ2-1; D might be TRBD2 (5 bases). Looked up from germline, CDR1 is SGDLS and CDR2 is YYNGEE. V was trimmed by 4 bases and J by 8 bases, leaving 13 bases between them. This CDR3 contains 13 residues. The CDR3 is CASSHQTSDEQFF. CDR3 DNA: TGTGCCAGCAGCCACCAAACTAGTGATGAGCAGTTCTTC.

The chain couples TRBV5-1 to TRBJ2-5; possible D gene TRBD1, 6 bases. Germline loops: CDR1 SGHRS, CDR2 YFSETQ. The V gene lost 4 bases and the J gene lost 2 bases, with 12 bases spanning the gap. The CDR3 extends over 14 amino acids. This CDR3 is CASSATTGQETQYF. The CDR3 region has the DNA TGCGCCAGCAGCGCAACGACAGGACAAGAGACCCAGTACTTC.

This clone has just one count. The chain couples TRBV11-2 to TRBJ2-1; 7 positions agree with TRBD2. Germline loops: CDR1 SGHAT, CDR2 FQNNGV. V lost 0 bases and J lost 7; bases outside the gene matches: 6. The CDR3 spans 15 residues. For the CDR3, the DNA is TGTGCCAGCAGCTTAGACCCTAGCGGCAGGAATGAGCAGTTCTTC. It specifies CASSLDPSGRNEQFF.

The chain employs TRBV6-1 and TRBJ1-4; 8 bases align to TRBD1. The CDR3 extends over 14 amino acids. Germline CDR1 is MNHNS and CDR2 is SASEGT. V trimming: 5 bases; J trimming: 5 bases; junction bases outside the gene matches: 4. The CDR3 nucleotides are TGTGCCAGCAGTCCGGGACAGGAAAATGAAAAACTGTTTTTT. Residues: CASSPGQENEKLFF.

J is TRBJ2-2 and V is TRBV27; D may be TRBD1 (5 bases). With 0 bases removed from V and 0 bases from J, the gap between germline ends came to 11 bases. This CDR3 region has 17 residues. Germline-derived CDR1 and CDR2 are MNHEY and SMNVEV (reference sequence). In nucleotides, the CDR3 is TGTGCCAGCAGTTTATCATCCGGACATGCGAACACCGGGGAGCTGTTTTTT. Translating it yields CASSLSSGHANTGELFF.

The chain couples TRBV2 to TRBJ1-1; no clear D. V was pared by 8 bases and J by 1 base, with 14 bases between. The CDR3 extends over 14 amino acids. Germline V gene lookup returns CDR1 SNHLY and CDR2 FYNNEI. CDR3: CASGWSDRNTEAFF. The CDR3 region has the DNA TGTGCCAGCGGGTGGTCCGACCGGAACACTGAAGCTTTCTTT.

In its sample, this clone was seen a few times. The gene calls are TRBV15 and TRBJ2-5, with TRBD2 matching 7 bases. After removal of 5 bases from V and 2 bases from J, the junction contained 8 bases not matched to a gene. Germline V gene lookup returns CDR1 LNHNV and CDR2 YYDKDF (reference sequence). The CDR3 extends over 15 amino acids. CDR3 sequence (DNA): TGTGCCACCAGCCCGACTAGCTTAGGTCAAGAGACCCAGTACTTC. It translates to CATSPTSLGQETQYF. Supplemented by reference TRBV15 and TRBJ2-5, the full variable domain reads DAMVIQNPRYQVTQFGKPVTLSCSQTLNHNVMYWYQQKSSQAPKLLFHYYDKDFNNEADTPDNFQSRRPNTSFCFLDIRSPGLGDTAMYLCATSPTSLGQETQYFGPGTRLLVL.

The chain employs TRBV28 and TRBJ2-2, with 11 bases that match TRBD2. This CDR3 comprises 21 residues. Germline assignment: CDR1 MDHEN and CDR2 SYDVKM. V lost 1 base and J lost 3; bases outside the gene matches: 16. The CDR3 loop is CASSLYPGTSGLSGYTGELFF. The CDR3 bases are TGTGCCAGCAGTTTATATCCCGGGACTAGCGGCCTCTCCGGGTACACCGGGGAGCTGTTTTTT.

This sequence joins TRBV5-8 and TRBJ1-5; D is ambiguous. This CDR3 is built from 14 residues. Germline CDR1 SGHTS, CDR2 YDEGEE. V lost 3 bases to trimming and J lost 4 bases, with 11 bases between them. In nucleotides, the CDR3 is TGTGCCAGCAGCTCGCTCCGGACGAATCAGCCCCAGCATTTT. This translates into CASSSLRTNQPQHF.